The source of this T cell receptor (beta chain) is a study of cytomegalovirus exposure and HLA in healthy donors. The study's findings and limits: A list of approximately 160 TCR beta chains associated with cytomegalovirus was given. The dataset shows that most TCR sequences were rare, while some public TCRs occurred in many donors. The classifier, whose performance was assessed in both the original and validation cohorts, reportedly diagnosed cytomegalovirus status with high specificity and sensitivity.

In the case of this clone: Its specificity is not known.

The donors were in the approximately 120-subject validation cohort, distinct from the approximately 700-subject first cohort. Only in-frame clones appear in the TCRdb table, and some are missing; sequencing was by immunoSEQ multiplex PCR. The sample has 200,000 or so clones; about 90% are singletons. Germline V gene data show CDR1 as MDHEN and CDR2 as SYDVKM. This CDR3 has 17 amino acids. Trimming pared 8 bases from V and 0 bases from J, leaving 17 bases between. The TCR originated in a woman younger than 30 in good health and CMV-seronegative. The J gene is TRBJ2-6, the V gene TRBV28, with a weak D call TRBD1 (6 bases). Sequenced material: PBMCs. The chain's CDR3 is CASVSGQPFSGANVLTF. The CDR3, as DNA: TGTGCCAGCGTTTCAGGACAGCCGTTCTCTGGGGCCAACGTCCTGACTTTC.